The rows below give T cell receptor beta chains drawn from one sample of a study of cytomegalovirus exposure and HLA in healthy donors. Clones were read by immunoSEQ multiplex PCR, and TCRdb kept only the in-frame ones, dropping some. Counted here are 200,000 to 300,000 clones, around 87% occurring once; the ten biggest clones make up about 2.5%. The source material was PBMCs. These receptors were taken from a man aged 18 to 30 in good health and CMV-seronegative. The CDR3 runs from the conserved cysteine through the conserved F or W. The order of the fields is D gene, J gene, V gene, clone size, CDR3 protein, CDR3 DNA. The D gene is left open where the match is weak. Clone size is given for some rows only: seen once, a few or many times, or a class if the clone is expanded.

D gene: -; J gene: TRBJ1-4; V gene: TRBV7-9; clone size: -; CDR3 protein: CASSLQEGREKLFF; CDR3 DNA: TGTGCCAGCAGCTTACAGGAGGGGCGGGAAAAACTGTTTTTT
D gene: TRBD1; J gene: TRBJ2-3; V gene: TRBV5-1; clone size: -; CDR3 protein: CASSLIPGQGTDTQYF; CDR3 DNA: TGCGCCAGCAGCTTAATCCCGGGACAGGGCACAGATACGCAGTATTTT
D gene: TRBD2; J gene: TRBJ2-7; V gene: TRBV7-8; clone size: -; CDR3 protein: CASSLAGGIEQYF; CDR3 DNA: TGTGCCAGCAGCCTCGCGGGGGGGATCGAGCAGTACTTC
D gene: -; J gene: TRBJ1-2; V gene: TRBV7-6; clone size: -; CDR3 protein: CASSPKGGINYGYTF; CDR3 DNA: TGTGCCAGCAGCCCGAAAGGAGGGATTAACTATGGCTACACCTTC
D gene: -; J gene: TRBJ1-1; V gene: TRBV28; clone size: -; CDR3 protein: CASSLVGQGAFF; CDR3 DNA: TGTGCCAGCAGTTTAGTTGGACAAGGAGCTTTCTTT
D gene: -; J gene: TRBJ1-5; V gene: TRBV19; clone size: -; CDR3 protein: CASASQVISNQPQHF; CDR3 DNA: TGTGCCAGTGCCTCACAGGTTATTAGCAATCAGCCCCAGCATTTT
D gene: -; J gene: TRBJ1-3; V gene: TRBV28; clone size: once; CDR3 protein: CASTHGGMGNTIYF; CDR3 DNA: TGTGCCAGCACCCACGGGGGTATGGGAAACACCATATATTTT
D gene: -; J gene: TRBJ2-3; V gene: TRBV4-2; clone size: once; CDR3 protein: CASRKEAKQYF; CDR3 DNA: TGTGCCAGCAGGAAAGAGGCTAAGCAGTATTTT
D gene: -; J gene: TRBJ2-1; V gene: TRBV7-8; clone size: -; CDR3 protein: CASSQRGRAGEQFF; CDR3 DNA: TGTGCCAGCAGCCAGAGAGGGCGTGCAGGTGAGCAGTTCTTC
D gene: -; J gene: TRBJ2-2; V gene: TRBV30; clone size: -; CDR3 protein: CAWSGLLAGELFF; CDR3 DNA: TGTGCCTGGAGTGGGTTATTAGCCGGGGAGCTGTTTTTT
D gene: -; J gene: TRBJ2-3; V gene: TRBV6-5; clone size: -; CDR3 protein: CASSRDFRAQYF; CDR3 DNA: TGTGCCAGCAGTCGGGACTTCCGGGCGCAGTATTTT
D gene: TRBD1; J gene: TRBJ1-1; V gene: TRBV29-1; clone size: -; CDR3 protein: CSVGKTGTGTEAFF; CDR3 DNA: TGCAGCGTTGGCAAGACAGGGACAGGTACTGAAGCTTTCTTT
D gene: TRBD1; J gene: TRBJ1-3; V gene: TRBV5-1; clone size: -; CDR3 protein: CASSLEGASGNTIYF; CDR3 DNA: TGCGCCAGCAGCTTGGAGGGGGCCTCTGGAAACACCATATATTTT
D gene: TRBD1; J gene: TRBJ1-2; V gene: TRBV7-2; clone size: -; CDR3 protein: CASRGPGTGNYGYTF; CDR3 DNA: TGTGCCAGCAGAGGGCCGGGGACAGGCAACTATGGCTACACCTTC
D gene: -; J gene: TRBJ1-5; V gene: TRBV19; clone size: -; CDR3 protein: CASNFFGTSKPQHF; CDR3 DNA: TGTGCCAGTAATTTCTTCGGGACAAGTAAGCCCCAGCATTTT
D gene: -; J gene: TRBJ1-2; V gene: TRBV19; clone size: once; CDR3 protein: CASSAGERGYTF; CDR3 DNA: TGTGCCAGTAGTGCGGGGGAACGTGGCTACACCTTC
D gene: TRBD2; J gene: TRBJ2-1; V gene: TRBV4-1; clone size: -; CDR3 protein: CASSHTSGGRNEQFF; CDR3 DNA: TGCGCCAGCAGCCATACTAGCGGGGGGCGGAATGAGCAGTTCTTC
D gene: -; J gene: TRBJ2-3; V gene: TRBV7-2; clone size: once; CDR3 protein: CASSFQLGTDTQYF; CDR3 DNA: TGTGCCAGCAGCTTCCAACTAGGGACAGATACGCAGTATTTT
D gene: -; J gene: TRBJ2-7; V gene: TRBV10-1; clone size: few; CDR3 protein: CASSERGLGYEQYF; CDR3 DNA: TGCGCCAGCAGTGAGAGAGGTTTAGGCTACGAGCAGTACTTC
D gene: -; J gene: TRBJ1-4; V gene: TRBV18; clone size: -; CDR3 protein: CASSPSQGEKLFF; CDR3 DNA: TGTGCCAGCTCACCAAGTCAGGGGGAAAAACTGTTTTTT
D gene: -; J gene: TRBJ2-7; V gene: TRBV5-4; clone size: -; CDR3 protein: CASREGEGEQYF; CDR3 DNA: TGTGCCAGCAGAGAGGGGGAGGGCGAGCAGTACTTC
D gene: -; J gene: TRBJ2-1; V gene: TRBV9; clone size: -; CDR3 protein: CASSVNSNEQFF; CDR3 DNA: TGTGCCAGCAGCGTAAACAGCAATGAGCAGTTCTTC
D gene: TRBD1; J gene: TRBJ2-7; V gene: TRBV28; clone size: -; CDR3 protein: CASSSPTRDRPYEQYF; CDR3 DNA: TGTGCCAGCAGTTCCCCCACCCGGGACAGGCCCTACGAGCAGTACTTC
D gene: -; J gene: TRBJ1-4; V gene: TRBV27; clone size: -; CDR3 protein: CASSQNLRAPNEKLFF; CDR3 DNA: TGTGCCAGCAGCCAGAACCTCAGGGCACCTAATGAAAAACTGTTTTTT
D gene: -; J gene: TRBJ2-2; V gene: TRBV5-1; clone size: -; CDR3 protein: CASSLYGPNTGELFF; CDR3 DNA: TGCGCCAGCAGCTTGTATGGGCCGAACACCGGGGAGCTGTTTTTT
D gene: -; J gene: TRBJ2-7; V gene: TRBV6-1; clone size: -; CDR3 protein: CATSIAEEGYEQYF; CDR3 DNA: TGTGCCACCTCTATAGCGGAGGAAGGGTACGAGCAGTACTTC
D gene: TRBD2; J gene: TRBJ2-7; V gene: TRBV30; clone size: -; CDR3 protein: CAWSNLGLAGESWYF; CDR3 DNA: TGTGCCTGGAGTAACCTCGGACTAGCGGGAGAGTCATGGTACTTC
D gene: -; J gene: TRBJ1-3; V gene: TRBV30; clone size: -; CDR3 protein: CAWSRGETGNTIYF; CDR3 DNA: TGTGCCTGGAGTCGAGGCGAAACTGGAAACACCATATATTTT
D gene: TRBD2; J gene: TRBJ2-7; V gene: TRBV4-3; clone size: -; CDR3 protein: CASSQDGYGRSSYEQYF; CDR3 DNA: TGCGCCAGCAGCCAAGATGGATACGGGAGGAGCTCCTACGAGCAGTACTTC
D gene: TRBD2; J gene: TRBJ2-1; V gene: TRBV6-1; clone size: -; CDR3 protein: CASSERQGGYNEQFF; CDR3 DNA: TGTGCCAGCAGTGAAAGGCAGGGAGGGTACAATGAGCAGTTCTTC
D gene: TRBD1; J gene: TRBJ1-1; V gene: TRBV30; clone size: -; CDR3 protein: CAWTKGQGVTEAFF; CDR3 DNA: TGTGCCTGGACCAAGGGACAGGGGGTCACTGAAGCTTTCTTT
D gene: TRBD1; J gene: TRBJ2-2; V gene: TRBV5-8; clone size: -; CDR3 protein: CASSYNRGGYTGELFF; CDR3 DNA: TGTGCCAGCAGCTACAACAGGGGTGGATACACCGGGGAGCTGTTTTTT
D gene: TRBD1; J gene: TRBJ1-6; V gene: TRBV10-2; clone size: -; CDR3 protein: CASSETGTGLNSPLHF; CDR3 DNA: TGCGCCAGCAGTGAGACCGGGACAGGCCTTAATTCACCCCTCCACTTT
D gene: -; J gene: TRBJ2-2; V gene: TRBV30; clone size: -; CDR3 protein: CAWSVGVLNTGELFF; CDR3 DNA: TGTGCCTGGAGTGTCGGGGTGTTGAACACCGGGGAGCTGTTTTTT
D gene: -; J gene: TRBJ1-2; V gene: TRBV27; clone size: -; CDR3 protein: CASSVTGNYGYTF; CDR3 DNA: TGTGCCAGCAGTGTGACGGGGAACTATGGCTACACCTTC
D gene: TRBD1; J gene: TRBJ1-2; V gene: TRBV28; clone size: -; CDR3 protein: CASGTGQGFYGYTF; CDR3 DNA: TGTGCCAGCGGTACGGGACAGGGGTTCTATGGCTACACCTTC
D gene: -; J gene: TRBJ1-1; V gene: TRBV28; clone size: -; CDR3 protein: CATWTIMNTEAFF; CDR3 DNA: TGTGCCACCTGGACAATCATGAACACTGAAGCTTTCTTT
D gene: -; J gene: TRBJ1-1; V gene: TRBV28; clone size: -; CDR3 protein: CASFSQASQAFF; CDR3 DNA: TGTGCCAGCTTTTCACAGGCTTCCCAAGCTTTCTTT
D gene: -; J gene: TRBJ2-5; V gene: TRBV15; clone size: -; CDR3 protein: CATSGRTSRGETQYF; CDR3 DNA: TGTGCCACCAGCGGCCGGACTTCTCGGGGGGAGACCCAGTACTTC
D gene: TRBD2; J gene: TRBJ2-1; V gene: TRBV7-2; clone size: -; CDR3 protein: CASRVAGDFGEQFF; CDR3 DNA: TGTGCCAGCAGGGTAGCGGGGGATTTCGGTGAGCAGTTCTTC
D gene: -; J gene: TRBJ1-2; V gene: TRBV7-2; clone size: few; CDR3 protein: CASSLSGGQTYGYTF; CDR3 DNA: TGTGCCAGCAGCTTAAGCGGAGGGCAGACCTATGGCTACACCTTC
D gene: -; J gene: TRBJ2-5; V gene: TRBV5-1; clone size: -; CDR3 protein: CASSLGTVDGWTQYF; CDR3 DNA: TGCGCCAGCAGCTTGGGGACAGTGGATGGATGGACCCAGTACTTC
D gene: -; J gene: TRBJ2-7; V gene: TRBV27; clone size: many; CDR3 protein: CATGTLGLDEQYF; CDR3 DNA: TGTGCCACCGGTACACTAGGGCTGGACGAGCAGTACTTC
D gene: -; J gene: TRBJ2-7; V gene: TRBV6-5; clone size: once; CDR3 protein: CASSREGGGLEQYF; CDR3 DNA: TGTGCCAGCAGTCGCGAGGGAGGGGGGCTCGAGCAGTACTTC
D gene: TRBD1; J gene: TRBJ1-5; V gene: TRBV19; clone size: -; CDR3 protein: CASRDRGNQPQHF; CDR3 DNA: TGTGCCAGTAGGGACAGGGGAAATCAGCCCCAGCATTTT
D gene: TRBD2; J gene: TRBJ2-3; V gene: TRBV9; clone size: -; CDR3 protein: CASSGRLAESTDTQYF; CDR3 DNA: TGTGCCAGCAGCGGCCGACTAGCGGAAAGCACAGATACGCAGTATTTT
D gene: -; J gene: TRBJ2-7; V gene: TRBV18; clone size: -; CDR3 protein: CASSPPSSTYEQYF; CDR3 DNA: TGTGCCAGCTCACCACCGTCGAGTACCTACGAGCAGTACTTC
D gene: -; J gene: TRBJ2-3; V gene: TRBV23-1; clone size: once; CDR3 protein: CASSPIDTQYF; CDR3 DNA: TGCGCCAGCAGCCCTATCGATACGCAGTATTTT